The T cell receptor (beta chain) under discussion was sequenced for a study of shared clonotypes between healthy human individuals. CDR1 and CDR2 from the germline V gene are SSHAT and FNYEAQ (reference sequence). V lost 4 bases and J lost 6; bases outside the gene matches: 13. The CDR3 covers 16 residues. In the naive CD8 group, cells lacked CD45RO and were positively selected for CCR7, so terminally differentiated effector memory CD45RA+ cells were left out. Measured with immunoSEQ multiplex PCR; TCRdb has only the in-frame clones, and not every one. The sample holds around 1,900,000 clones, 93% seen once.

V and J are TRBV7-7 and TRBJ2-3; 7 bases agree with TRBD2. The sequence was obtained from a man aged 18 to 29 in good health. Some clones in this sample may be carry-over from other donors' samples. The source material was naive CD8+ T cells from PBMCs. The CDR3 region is CASSSRVGREQDTQYF. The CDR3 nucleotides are TGTGCCAGCAGCTCGAGGGTCGGGCGGGAGCAGGATACGCAGTATTTT.